The T cell receptor beta chain under discussion was sequenced for a study of tumor-infiltrating lymphocytes in localized non-small cell lung cancer. Study as a whole: Resected tumor was paired with non-adjacent uninvolved lung from the same patient.

The data were produced by immunoSEQ multiplex PCR, yet TCRdb's version contains in-frame clones alone and is incomplete. Among 20,000 to 25,000 clones listed, approximately 64% were seen once. Notes on the study in general: Compared with uninvolved lung, tumors showed higher T cell infiltration by TCRbeta sequencing.

CDR3 length equals 14 residues. CDR1 and CDR2 (germline): SGHTA, FQGNSA. J was trimmed by 6 bases and V by 5 bases; bases with no gene match: 7. Concerning this clone: Its antigen is as yet unknown.

The receptor was derived from a human donor with non-small cell lung cancer. The rearrangement joins TRBV7-2 to TRBJ2-1; 7 nucleotides agree with TRBD1. What was sequenced was lung tumor tissue. CDR3 residues: CASSLGGSLNEQFF. The CDR3 region has the DNA TGTGCCAGCAGCCTAGGGGGCAGCCTCAATGAGCAGTTCTTC.